This TCR beta chain was retrieved from a study of CD8 T cells in Susac syndrome (dated by TCRdb to about 2019). Some background on the complete study: Whether CD8+ T cell activation and differentiation in Susac syndrome was antigen driven was tested using repertoire sequencing.

About this clonotype: Which antigen it targets is not known. Base qualities are not at hand, and no much larger clone is one base apart.

RNA was extracted using the RNeasy kit, and about 0.45 to 1 ug of the RNA was reverse transcribed with random hexamers. The immunoSEQ multiplex PCR assay, covering 54 Vbeta and 13 Jbeta segments, was used to amplify TCR beta CDR3 regions. To correct PCR amplification bias, a synthetic template baseline was used for both primer optimization and computational correction. Under the source paper's analysis protocol: Reads were annotated to V, D and J genes per IMGT and analyzed with immunoSEQ Analyzer, keeping only productive sequences. Clonality was computed as one minus Shannon entropy normalized by log2 of the number of productive unique sequences. For each patient and control, public and private clones were evaluated among the 100 most prevalent clones. Susac-specific clones were defined as absent from healthy and MS cohorts, about 1,000 published viral clones and other ImmuneACCESS disease sequences. TCRdb trimmed public reads at Q25 via fastp, called clones via MiXCR and kept in-frame beta chains. CDR3 protein sequences are deduplicated, and each keeps its most common genes and DNA. TCRdb's processing, not the authors', yielded these V and J calls. Present in this sample are 300,000 or so distinct CDR3 sequences, 92% of which were seen just once. In total, the top ten clones hold about 0.07% of the sample.

Peripheral blood CD8+ and CD4+ T cells from healthy donors, Susac syndrome patients and multiple sclerosis patients were profiled by high-throughput TCR beta sequencing. The multiple sclerosis controls were treatment-naive patients who had stable or active relapsing-remitting disease and met the revised McDonald criteria. Bulk CD8+ and CD4+ T cells were purified magnetically by negative isolation, whereas CD8+ TEMRA cells were enriched by FACS. Blood was drawn into EDTA tubes, processed within 24 hours, and PBMCs were isolated by density gradient centrifugation. PBMCs intended for TCR sequencing were cryopreserved in liquid nitrogen and thawed later in a water bath at 37 degrees C. The sorted or isolated CD4+, CD8+ and CD8+ TEMRA cells had a purity of 90% or higher. General study outcomes and caveats: The TCR sequencing and HLA analysis was acknowledged to have included a relatively small number of individuals.

This TCR derives from a human donor with multiple sclerosis. The source material was CD4+ T cells from PBMCs.

The nucleotide sequence reads TGTGCCAGCAGCGAGAGGGGGGCGGGAGCTTGGGATACGCAGTATTTT. This yields the protein CASSERGAGAWDTQYF. Recombination connected TRBV11-2 to TRBJ2-3; 7 matching bases give a weak D call of TRBD2. Trimming takes 5 bases from V and 6 bases from J, and the germline ends sit 21 bases apart. The CDR3 starts with the cysteine, ends with the phenylalanine, and has 16 residues. CDR3 DNA only is kept here, 48 bases in frame from base 1. CDR1 and CDR2 were assigned from the germline V gene as SGHAT and FQNNGV. Beyond the CDR3, the reference TRBV11-2 and TRBJ2-3 genes provide the residues; the full variable domain reads: EAGVAQSPRYKIIEKRQSVAFWCNPISGHATLYWYQQILGQGPKLLIQFQNNGVVDDSQLPKDRFSAERLKGVDSTLKIQPAKLEDSAVYLCASSERGAGAWDTQYFGPGTRLTVL.